The present TCR beta chain was sequenced within a study of patients and donors after allogeneic stem cell transplantation. This clonotype was observed a few times. TCRdb reanalysed the RT-PCR reads using MiXCR and keeps one entry per CDR3 protein. The sample records approximately 160,000 distinct CDR3 sequences, about 32% being singletons. The CDR3 is 11 residues long. Germline CDR1 and CDR2: GTSNPN and SVGIG (reference sequence). V was trimmed by 5 bases and J by 9 bases, leaving 13 bases between them. This receptor was taken from a human donor who was either an allogeneic HSCT recipient or a stem cell or donor lymphocyte infusion donor (not recorded which). It is not recorded whose cells these are; they may come from a transplant donor. This rearrangement joins TRBV30 to TRBJ1-2; TRBD1 is a possible D gene (6 bases). Material: blood, either unsorted or a sorted T cell fraction (not recorded which). The CDR3 reads CAWATGQSYTF. CDR3 coding DNA: TGTGCCTGGGCAACAGGGCAGAGCTACACCTTC.